The 26 T cell receptor beta chains reported below all come from one sample, sequenced in a study of blood T cell repertoires in COVID-19. Here immunoSEQ multiplex PCR was the method, and the copy in TCRdb shows in-frame clones only, minus some. The profile shows fewer than 300,000 clones, roughly nine tenths of them singletons. The material sequenced was peripheral blood. The receptors here all came from a man in his forties who had recovered from COVID-19.

V and J are TRBV5-8 and TRBJ2-3, with 9 bases identical to TRBD2. Germline loops: CDR1 SGHTS, CDR2 YDEGEE. The junction had 5 bases not matched to a gene; V was cut back by 1 base and J by 2 bases. The CDR3 has 16 amino acids. CDR3: CASSLYEGLATDTQYF. CDR3 in DNA: TGTGCCAGCAGCTTGTACGAGGGACTAGCCACAGATACGCAGTATTTT. Full variable domain (rest looked up from reference TRBV5-8 and TRBJ2-3): EAGVTQSPTHLIKTRGQQATLRCSPISGHTSVYWYQQALGLGLQFLLWYDEGEERNRGNFPPRFSGRQFPNYSSELNVNALELEDSALYLCASSLYEGLATDTQYFGPGTRLTVL.

The CDR3 nucleotides read TGTGCCAGCAGTTACTCGACAGGGACCAACAACTATGGCTACACCTTC. Amino acids: CASSYSTGTNNYGYTF. The V and J genes are TRBV6-6 and TRBJ1-2; 7 nucleotides agree with TRBD1. V trimming: 0 bases; J trimming: 2 bases; junction bases outside the gene matches: 6. The CDR3 has 16 residues. Germline V lookup: CDR1 MNHNY, CDR2 SVGAGI (reference sequence).

This clone has more than one count but fewer than ten. The CDR3 DNA reads TGTGCCAGCAGTCCTTTAGCGGGAGGGCAAGGGGAGCAGTTCTTC. This sequence encodes CASSPLAGGQGEQFF. V is TRBV28 and J is TRBJ2-1; 11 bases are shared with TRBD2. Germline assignment: CDR1 MDHEN and CDR2 SYDVKM. This CDR3 comprises 15 residues. V was clipped by 5 bases and J by 10 bases; unmatched bases: 10.

The chain combines TRBV10-2 with TRBJ1-6; 12 bases line up with TRBD1. The germline gives CDR1 WSHSY, CDR2 SAAADI. With V trimmed by 8 bases and J by 8 bases, 7 bases remained unmatched. The CDR3 extends over 15 amino acids. The CDR3 here is CASGDRGRGDSPLHF. In DNA, the CDR3 is TGCGCCAGCGGGGACAGGGGGCGAGGGGATTCACCCCTCCACTTT.

V gene TRBV19 combines with J gene TRBJ2-7, with 8 bases aligning to TRBD2. Germline V lookup: CDR1 LNHDA, CDR2 SQIVND (reference sequence). The CDR3 contains 16 residues. The junction had 10 bases not matched to a gene; V was cut back by 4 bases and J by 2 bases. In DNA form, the CDR3 reads TGTGCCAGTAGTACCCAGGAAGCGGGGGCCACCTACGAGCAGTACTTC. Translating it yields CASSTQEAGATYEQYF.

The CDR3 bases are TGTGCCAGCAGCGTACAGGGGGCGGGGGAGCAGTACTTC. Its protein product is CASSVQGAGEQYF. J is TRBJ2-7 and V is TRBV3-1 (or the pseudogene TRBV3-2); 9 bases align to TRBD1. This CDR3 has 13 amino acids. The germline gives CDR1 LGHDT, CDR2 YNNKEL (reference sequence). Losses at the gene ends were 5 bases for V and 7 bases for J; bases not matched to a gene: 6.

This chain's CDR3 is CASSLNRAEGDKQYF. The CDR3 DNA sequence: TGTGCCAGCAGCTTAAATAGGGCGGAAGGGGACAAGCAGTACTTC. The chain uses TRBV7-9 and TRBJ2-7, with D perhaps TRBD1 (6 bases). Germline CDR1 SEHNR, CDR2 FQNEAQ (reference sequence). This CDR3 has 15 residues. The germline V and J ends were trimmed by 2 bases and 8 bases, with 19 bases remaining between them.

The V and J genes are TRBV4-1 and TRBJ1-2; possible D gene TRBD1, 5 bases. The V end lost 1 base, the J end lost 4 bases, and 10 bases lay between the germline ends. Per the germline V gene, CDR1 is MGHRA and CDR2 is YSYEKL. The CDR3 runs to 14 residues. The CDR3 DNA sequence: TGCGCCAGCAGCCAAGTCCAGGGCACCTATGGCTACACCTTC. Translation: CASSQVQGTYGYTF.

The chain combines TRBV9 with TRBJ2-3; D perhaps matches TRBD2 (7 bases). Between the trimmed V and J ends, which lost 1 base and 0 bases, there was a span of 9 bases. The CDR3 consists of 15 residues. Germline V gene lookup returns CDR1 SGDLS and CDR2 YYNGEE. CDR3 nucleotides: TGTGCCAGCAGCGTAAAGGGGGGGAGCACAGATACGCAGTATTTT. Amino acid sequence: CASSVKGGSTDTQYF.

In this sample, this clone turned up a few times. The V and J genes are TRBV6-5 and TRBJ1-2; D gene ambiguous. Germline lookup yields CDR1 MNHEY and CDR2 SVGAGI. Trimming took 6 bases from V and 4 from J, leaving 15 bases between them. The CDR3 loop spans 14 amino acids. CDR3 DNA: TGTGCCAGCAGAGACGACGGAGTAAGCTATGGCTACACCTTC. This encodes CASRDDGVSYGYTF.

This clone was seen just once. V usage is TRBV7-8 and J usage is TRBJ2-7; 10 bases match TRBD1. This CDR3 has 15 residues. The V segment lost 5 bases and the J segment 7 bases; nucleotides outside the gene matches: 11. Germline CDR1 and CDR2: SGHVS and FQNEAQ. The CDR3 is CASSPGGQGEREQYF. In DNA form, the CDR3 reads TGTGCCAGCAGCCCAGGAGGACAGGGGGAGAGGGAGCAGTACTTC.

This rearrangement joins TRBV2 to TRBJ1-3, with D possibly being TRBD1 (6 bases). Germline values: CDR1 SNHLY, CDR2 FYNNEI. This CDR3 has 15 residues. Trimming took 3 bases from V and 4 from J, leaving 13 bases between them. The CDR3 DNA reads as TGTGCCAGCAGTGATGATGGAACAGGGGGAAACACCATATATTTT. It specifies CASSDDGTGGNTIYF.

The chain employs TRBV27 and TRBJ2-7; TRBD2 might be the D (5 bases). CDR1 and CDR2 from the germline V gene are MNHEY and SMNVEV (reference sequence). The CDR3 consists of 13 residues. The V gene lost 3 bases and the J gene lost 1 base, with 7 bases spanning the gap. CDR3 sequence (DNA): TGTGCCAGCAGTTTCTGGGAGTCCTACGAGCAGTACTTC. Protein sequence: CASSFWESYEQYF.

This chain connects TRBV6-5 to TRBJ2-3; 7 bases fit TRBD1. CDR3 length: 14 amino acids. The junction had 3 bases not matched to a gene; V was cut back by 2 bases and J by 4 bases. Germline CDR1 and CDR2: MNHEY and SVGAGI. CDR3 sequence: CASSYRGLSDTQYF. CDR3 nucleotides: TGTGCCAGCAGTTACAGGGGGCTTTCAGATACGCAGTATTTT.

The chain is built from TRBV29-1 and TRBJ1-1; D gene uncertain. This CDR3 is 13 amino acids long. V lost 0 bases to trimming and J lost 1 base, with 6 bases between them. CDR1 SQVTM and CDR2 ANQGSEA come from the germline V gene. DNA of the CDR3: TGCAGCGTTGAAGAATACACGAACACTGAAGCTTTCTTT. It is translated as CSVEEYTNTEAFF.

This chain uses TRBV6-6 with TRBJ2-1; TRBD2 matches 9 bases. The CDR3 has 15 residues. J gave up 4 bases and V 9 bases, and 10 bases lay outside the gene matches. The germline gives CDR1 MNHNY, CDR2 SVGAGI (reference sequence). The CDR3, as DNA: TGTGCCAGACCCCCGTGGCGGGGGGGGTACAATGAGCAGTTCTTC. This codes for CARPPWRGGYNEQFF.

The J gene is TRBJ2-5, the V gene TRBV3-1 (or the pseudogene TRBV3-2); possible D gene TRBD2, 6 bases. Germline CDR1 and CDR2: LGHDT and YNNKEL (reference sequence). V lost 1 base, J lost 9 bases, and 18 bases lay in between. This CDR3 comprises 15 residues. The CDR3 protein is CASSQGIQGTGAQYF. CDR3 DNA: TGTGCCAGCAGCCAAGGGATTCAAGGGACGGGGGCCCAGTACTTC.

V and J are TRBV30 and TRBJ2-6, with 9 bases identical to TRBD2. The CDR3 runs 16 residues. Germline-derived CDR1 and CDR2 are GTSNPN and SVGIG (reference sequence). Germline trimming cut 7 bases from V and 0 bases from J; bases unmatched to any gene: 7. CDR3 region: CASPRRGGSGANVLTF. In DNA form, the CDR3 reads TGTGCCTCCCCGAGGCGGGGGGGCTCTGGGGCCAACGTCCTGACTTTC.

CDR3 nucleotides: TGTGCCAGCAGACCTGGACTAGCTCTAAACACAGATACGCAGTATTTT. It yields the protein CASRPGLALNTDTQYF. V usage is TRBV7-8 and J usage is TRBJ2-3; 8 bases fit TRBD2. The CDR3 consists of 16 residues. V lost 6 bases to trimming and J lost 2 bases; unmatched junction nucleotides: 10. The germline V gene encodes CDR1 SGHVS and CDR2 FQNEAQ.

The sample holds a few counts of this clone. This sequence joins TRBV6-2 or TRBV6-3 and TRBJ1-1; D is ambiguous. V lost 4 bases, J lost 0 bases, and 3 bases lay in between. CDR3 length: 12 residues. Germline values: CDR1 MNHEY, CDR2 SVGEGT. CDR3 protein: CASSLVNTEAFF. DNA for the CDR3: TGTGCCAGCAGTTTAGTGAACACTGAAGCTTTCTTT.

The gene calls are TRBV7-2 and TRBJ2-5, with 8 bases that match TRBD2. Germline-derived CDR1 and CDR2 are SGHTA and FQGNSA. With V trimmed by 2 bases and J by 5 bases, 7 bases remained unmatched. The CDR3 is 15 amino acids. The CDR3 sequence: CASSLFSGKAETQYF. The CDR3 region has the DNA TGTGCCAGCAGCTTATTTAGCGGGAAGGCGGAGACCCAGTACTTC.

The chain has TRBV27 and TRBJ2-1; TRBD1 is a possible D gene (6 bases). Per the germline V gene, CDR1 is MNHEY and CDR2 is SMNVEV (reference sequence). V shed 3 bases and J shed 0 bases, with 21 bases lying between them. The CDR3 loop spans 19 amino acids. Here the CDR3 reads CASSFEHLQGTSSYNEQFF. The CDR3 bases are TGTGCCAGCAGTTTCGAACACCTACAGGGCACGAGCTCCTACAATGAGCAGTTCTTC.

CDR3 amino acids: CASSPDSGLAGDEQFF. The CDR3 DNA is TGTGCCAGCAGCCCGGACTCGGGACTAGCGGGCGATGAGCAGTTCTTC. V and J are TRBV7-8 and TRBJ2-1; 12 bases map to TRBD2. The CDR3 is 16 residues long. Germline-derived CDR1 and CDR2 are SGHVS and FQNEAQ. Trimming at V came to 5 bases and at J to 8 bases, leaving 10 bases not matched to a gene.

V and J are TRBV19 and TRBJ2-7; 7 nucleotides line up with TRBD1. Looked up from germline, CDR1 is LNHDA and CDR2 is SQIVND (reference sequence). After removal of 4 bases from V and 1 base from J, the junction contained 7 bases not matched to a gene. The CDR3 has 15 amino acids. The CDR3 loop is CASSRDLQGSYEQYF. The CDR3 DNA reads as TGTGCCAGTAGTAGGGACCTACAGGGGTCCTACGAGCAGTACTTC.

The chain recombines TRBV9 with TRBJ1-1; 7 nucleotides line up with TRBD1. The CDR3 is 15 amino acids. Germline-derived CDR1 and CDR2 are SGDLS and YYNGEE. With V trimmed by 0 bases and J by 4 bases, 6 bases remained unmatched. CDR3 protein: CASSVGRAGGTEAFF. The CDR3 bases are TGTGCCAGCAGCGTAGGCCGGGCAGGGGGCACTGAAGCTTTCTTT. Variable domain in full (rest from reference TRBV9 and TRBJ1-1): DSGVTQTPKHLITATGQRVTLRCSPRSGDLSVYWYQQSLDQGLQFLIQYYNGEERAKGNILERFSAQQFPDLHSELNLSSLELGDSALYFCASSVGRAGGTEAFFGQGTRLTVV.

V gene TRBV12-3 or TRBV12-4 combines with J gene TRBJ2-1, with D uncertain. The CDR3 covers 12 residues. V lost 3 bases and J lost 7, with 7 bases in between. CDR3 region: CASSFGENEQFF. In DNA form, the CDR3 reads TGTGCCAGCAGTTTTGGAGAAAATGAGCAGTTCTTC.